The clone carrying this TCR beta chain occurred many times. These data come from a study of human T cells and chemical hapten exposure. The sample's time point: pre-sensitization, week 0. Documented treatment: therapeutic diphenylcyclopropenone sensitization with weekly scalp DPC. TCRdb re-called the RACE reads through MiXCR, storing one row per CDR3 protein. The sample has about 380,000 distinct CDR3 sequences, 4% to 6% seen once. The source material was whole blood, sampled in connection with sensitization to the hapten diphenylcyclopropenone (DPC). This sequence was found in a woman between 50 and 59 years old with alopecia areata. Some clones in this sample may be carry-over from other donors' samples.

In DNA, the CDR3 is TGTGCCACCAGTGATTTGAATAGGCAACAGCATTTT. This codes for CATSDLNRQQHF. J is TRBJ1-5 and V is TRBV24-1; no firm D call. The CDR3 is made up of 12 amino acids. CDR1 is KGHDR, CDR2 SFDVKD, per germline. The germline V and J ends were trimmed by 0 bases and 13 bases, with 9 bases remaining between them.